This TCR beta chain was identified in a study of blood T cell repertoires in COVID-19. Original analysis: Amplified reference gene primers provided the basis for estimating nucleated cell counts. Libraries were prepared by immunoSEQ multiplex PCR; TCRdb keeps only in-frame clonotypes and omits some of them. The DNA gave D and trimming, while V, J and clone size come from that table. The sample lists 100,000 to 140,000 clones, around nine tenths seen once, with over 1% in the top ten. This CDR3 is built from 15 residues. The V gene lost 3 bases and the J gene lost 5 bases, with 12 bases spanning the gap. Germline V CDR1 and CDR2: KGHDR, SFDVKD. This clone was observed once.

The rearrangement uses TRBV24-1 and TRBJ2-2, with a tentative D call TRBD2 (5 bases). Sequenced sample: peripheral blood. The source is a woman aged 30 to 39 with acute or convalescent COVID-19. DNA for the CDR3: TGTGCCACCAGTGATATAGGGTCGGGGACCGGGGAGCTGTTTTTT. Its protein is CATSDIGSGTGELFF.